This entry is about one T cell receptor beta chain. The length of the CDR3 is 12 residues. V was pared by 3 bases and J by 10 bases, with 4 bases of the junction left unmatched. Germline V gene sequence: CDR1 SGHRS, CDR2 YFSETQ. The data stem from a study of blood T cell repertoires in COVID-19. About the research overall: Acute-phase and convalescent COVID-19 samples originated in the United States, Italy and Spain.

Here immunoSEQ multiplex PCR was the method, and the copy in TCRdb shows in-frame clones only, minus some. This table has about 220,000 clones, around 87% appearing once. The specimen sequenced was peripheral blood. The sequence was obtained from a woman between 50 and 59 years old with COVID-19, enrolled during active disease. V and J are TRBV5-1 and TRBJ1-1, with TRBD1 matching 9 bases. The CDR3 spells CASSWGQGGAFF. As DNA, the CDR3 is TGCGCCAGCAGCTGGGGACAGGGAGGAGCTTTCTTT.